This T cell receptor (beta chain) was recovered during a study of cytomegalovirus exposure and HLA in healthy donors. The overall study: Of around 400 genotyped donors, around 80% grouped in the Caucasian-associated ancestry cluster. Regarding the study as a whole: A link between a missense DCLRE1C variant and TCR beta V- and J-gene trimming emerged from a later analysis.

The CDR3 consists of 19 residues. CDR1 is SGHTA, CDR2 FQGNSA, per germline. V was clipped by 5 bases and J by 1 base; unmatched bases: 11. Of note for this clone: Its antigen is undetermined.

PCR primers comprised 60 Vbeta and 13 Jbeta primers. This table comes from immunoSEQ multiplex PCR, and its TCRdb copy is limited to in-frame clones, with some not included. Of around 120,000 clones detected, 70% to 85% appear once; the ten largest clones hold approximately 2.6%. Sequenced material: PBMCs. This chain uses TRBV7-2 with TRBJ2-5; TRBD2 matches 15 bases. The sequence was obtained from a boy aged 2 to 10 in good health and CMV-seronegative. CDR3 region: CASSQRLGLAGGPQETQYF. The DNA of the CDR3 is TGTGCCAGCAGCCAGCGACTAGGACTAGCGGGGGGGCCCCAAGAGACCCAGTACTTC.